This record concerns one T cell receptor (beta chain) sequence. Its antigen is not known. The data were taken from a study of shared clonotypes between healthy human individuals. Study observations and caveats: Clonotype sharing across donors was expected to vary with sequencing depth.

V gave up 5 bases and J gave up 5 bases, with 12 bases separating them. The CDR3 is made up of 14 amino acids. Germline-derived CDR1 and CDR2 are MNHEY and SVGAGI. Donors comprised healthy HIV-negative adults lacking recent acute infections or vaccinations. Investigators divided CD4+ cells into CD45RA+ naive and CD45RA-negative memory subsets. Deep-level settings were used for running the assay. Profiling relied on immunoSEQ multiplex PCR, and the TCRdb table lists in-frame clones only, not all of them. The table records 2 million to 2.5 million clones, approximately 93% of them present only once. Sequencing was performed on naive CD4+ T cells from PBMCs. The subset here: CD45RA+ positively selected. The TCR originated in a man in his late teens or twenties in good health. Some clones in this sample may be carry-over from other donors' samples. The chain joins TRBV6-5 to TRBJ1-4; a possible D gene is TRBD1 (5 bases). This chain's CDR3 is CASSLGLRNEKLFF. The CDR3 nucleotides read TGTGCCAGCAGTCTGGGACTACGGAATGAAAAACTGTTTTTT.